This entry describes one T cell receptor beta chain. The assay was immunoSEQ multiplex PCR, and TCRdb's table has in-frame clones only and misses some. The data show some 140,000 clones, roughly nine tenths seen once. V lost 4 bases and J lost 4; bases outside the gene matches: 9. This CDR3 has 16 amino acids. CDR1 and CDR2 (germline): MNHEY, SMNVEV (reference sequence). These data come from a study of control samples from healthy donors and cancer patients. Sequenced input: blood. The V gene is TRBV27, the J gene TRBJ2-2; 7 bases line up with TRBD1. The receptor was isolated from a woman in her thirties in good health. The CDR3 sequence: CASSYLPGQFTGELFF. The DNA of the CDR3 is TGTGCCAGCAGTTATTTGCCGGGACAGTTCACCGGGGAGCTGTTTTTT.